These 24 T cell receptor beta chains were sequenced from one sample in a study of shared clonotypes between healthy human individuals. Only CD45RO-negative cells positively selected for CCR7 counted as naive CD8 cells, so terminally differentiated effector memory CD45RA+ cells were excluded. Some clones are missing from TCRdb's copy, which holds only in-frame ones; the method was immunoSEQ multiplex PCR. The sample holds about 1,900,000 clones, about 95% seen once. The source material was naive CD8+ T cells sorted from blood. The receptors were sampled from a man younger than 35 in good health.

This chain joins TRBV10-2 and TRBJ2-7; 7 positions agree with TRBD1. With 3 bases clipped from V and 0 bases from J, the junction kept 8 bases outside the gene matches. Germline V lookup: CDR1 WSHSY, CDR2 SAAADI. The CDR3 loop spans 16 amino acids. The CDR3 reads CASSERARGSSYEQYF. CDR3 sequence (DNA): TGCGCCAGCAGTGAAAGGGCCAGGGGGAGCTCCTACGAGCAGTACTTC.

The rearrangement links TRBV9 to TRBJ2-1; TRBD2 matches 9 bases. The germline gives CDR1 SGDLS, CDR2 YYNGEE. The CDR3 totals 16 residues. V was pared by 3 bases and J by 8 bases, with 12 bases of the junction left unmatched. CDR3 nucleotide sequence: TGTGCCAGCAGCGGGGGCGCGGGAGGGCCGGCCGATGAGCAGTTCTTC. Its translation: CASSGGAGGPADEQFF.

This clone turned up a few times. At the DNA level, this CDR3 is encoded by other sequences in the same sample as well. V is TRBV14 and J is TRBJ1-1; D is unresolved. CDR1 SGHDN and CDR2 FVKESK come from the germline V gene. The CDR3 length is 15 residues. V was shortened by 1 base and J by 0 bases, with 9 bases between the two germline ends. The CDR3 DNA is TGTGCCAGCAGCCAAGTTCGGCAAATGAACACTGAAGCTTTCTTT. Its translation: CASSQVRQMNTEAFF.

The DNA for the CDR3 is TGTGCCAGCAGCTCGAGGGTTTGGGGGCTCACTGAAGCTTTCTTT. The encoded protein is CASSSRVWGLTEAFF. This chain connects TRBV13 to TRBJ1-1; possibly TRBD1 for D (6 bases). Germline V gives CDR1 PRHDT, CDR2 FYEKMQ (reference sequence). The CDR3 is 15 residues long. Trimming stripped 4 bases from V and 4 bases from J, with 16 bases between.

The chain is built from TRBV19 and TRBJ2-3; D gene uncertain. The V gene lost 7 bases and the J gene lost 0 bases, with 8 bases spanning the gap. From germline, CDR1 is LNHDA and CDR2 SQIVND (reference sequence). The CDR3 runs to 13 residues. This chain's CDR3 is CASTKTSTDTQYF. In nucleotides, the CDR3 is TGTGCCAGTACCAAGACTAGCACAGATACGCAGTATTTT.

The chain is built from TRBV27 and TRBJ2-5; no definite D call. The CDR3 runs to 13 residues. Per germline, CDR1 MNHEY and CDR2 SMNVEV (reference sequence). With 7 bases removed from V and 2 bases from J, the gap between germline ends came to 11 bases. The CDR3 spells CASILSWQETQYF. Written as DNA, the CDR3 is TGTGCCAGCATCTTATCCTGGCAAGAGACCCAGTACTTC.

In nucleotides, the CDR3 is TGTGCCAGCAGCCAAGGACAGAGCTCTGGAAACACCATATATTTT. Translation gives CASSQGQSSGNTIYF. The chain recombines TRBV4-2 with TRBJ1-3; TRBD1 might be the D (5 bases). V lost 1 base and J lost 0, with 7 bases in between. The CDR3 is 15 amino acids. Germline assignment: CDR1 LGHNA and CDR2 YNFKEQ.

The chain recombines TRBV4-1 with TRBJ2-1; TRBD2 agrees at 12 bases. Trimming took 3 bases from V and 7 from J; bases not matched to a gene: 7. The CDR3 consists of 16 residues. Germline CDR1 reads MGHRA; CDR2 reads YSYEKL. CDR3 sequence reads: CASSQGPLAGGNEQFF. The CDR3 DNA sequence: TGCGCCAGCAGCCAGGGTCCACTAGCGGGGGGAAATGAGCAGTTCTTC.

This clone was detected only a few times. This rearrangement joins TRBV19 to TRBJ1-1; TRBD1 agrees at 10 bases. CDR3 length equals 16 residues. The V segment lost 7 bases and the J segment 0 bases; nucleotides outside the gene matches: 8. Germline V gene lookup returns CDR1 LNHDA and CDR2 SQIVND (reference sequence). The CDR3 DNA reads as TGTGCCAGTAACCCGGGACAGGGGTATCTGAACACTGAAGCTTTCTTT. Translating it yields CASNPGQGYLNTEAFF.

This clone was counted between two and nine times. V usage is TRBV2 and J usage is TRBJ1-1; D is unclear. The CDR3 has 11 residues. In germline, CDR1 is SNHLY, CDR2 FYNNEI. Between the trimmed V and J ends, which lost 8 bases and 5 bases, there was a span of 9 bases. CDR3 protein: CASLDGTEAFF. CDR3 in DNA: TGTGCCAGCCTCGATGGAACTGAAGCTTTCTTT. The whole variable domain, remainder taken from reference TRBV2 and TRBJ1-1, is EPEVTQTPSHQVTQMGQEVILRCVPISNHLYFYWYRQILGQKVEFLVSFYNNEISEKSEIFDDQFSVERPDGSNFTLKIRSTKLEDSAMYFCASLDGTEAFFGQGTRLTVV.

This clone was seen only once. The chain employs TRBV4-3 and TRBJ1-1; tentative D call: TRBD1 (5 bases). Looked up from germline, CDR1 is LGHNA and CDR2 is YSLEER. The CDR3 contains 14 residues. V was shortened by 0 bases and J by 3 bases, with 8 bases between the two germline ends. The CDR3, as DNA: TGCGCCAGCAGCCAAGATACGGGGGACACTGAAGCTTTCTTT. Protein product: CASSQDTGDTEAFF.

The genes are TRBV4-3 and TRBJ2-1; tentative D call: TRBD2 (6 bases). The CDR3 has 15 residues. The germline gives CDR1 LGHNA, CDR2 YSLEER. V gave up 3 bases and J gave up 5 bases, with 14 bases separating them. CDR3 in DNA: TGCGCCAGCAGCCAGGAGGGCCCCCTTGACAATGAGCAGTTCTTC. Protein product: CASSQEGPLDNEQFF.

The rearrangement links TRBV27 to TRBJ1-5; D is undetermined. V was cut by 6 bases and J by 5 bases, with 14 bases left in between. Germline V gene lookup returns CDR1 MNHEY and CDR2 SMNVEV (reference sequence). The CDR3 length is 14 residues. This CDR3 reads CASRTRGWDQPQHF. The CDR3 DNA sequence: TGTGCCAGCAGAACAAGAGGATGGGATCAGCCCCAGCATTTT.

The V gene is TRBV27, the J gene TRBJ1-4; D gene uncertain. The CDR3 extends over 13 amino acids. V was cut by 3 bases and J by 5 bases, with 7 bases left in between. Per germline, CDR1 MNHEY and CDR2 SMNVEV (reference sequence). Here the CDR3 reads CASSFAVNEKLFF. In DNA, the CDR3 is TGTGCCAGCAGTTTCGCGGTAAATGAAAAACTGTTTTTT.

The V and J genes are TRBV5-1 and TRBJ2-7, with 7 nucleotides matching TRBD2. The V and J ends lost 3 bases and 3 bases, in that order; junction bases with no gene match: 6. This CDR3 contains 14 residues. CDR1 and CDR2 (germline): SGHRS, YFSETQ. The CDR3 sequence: CASSSGLQFYEQYF. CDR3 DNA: TGCGCCAGCAGCTCGGGACTACAATTCTACGAGCAGTACTTC.

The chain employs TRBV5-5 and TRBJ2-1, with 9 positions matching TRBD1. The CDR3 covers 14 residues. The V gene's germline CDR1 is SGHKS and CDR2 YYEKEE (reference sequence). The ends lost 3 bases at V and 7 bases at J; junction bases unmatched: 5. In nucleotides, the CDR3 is TGTGCCAGCAGCTCCGGGACAGGGATGAATGAGCAGTTCTTC. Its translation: CASSSGTGMNEQFF. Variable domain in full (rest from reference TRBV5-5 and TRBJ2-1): DAGVTQSPTHLIKTRGQQVTLRCSPISGHKSVSWYQQVLGQGPQFIFQYYEKEERGRGNFPDRFSARQFPNYSSELNVNALLLGDSALYLCASSSGTGMNEQFFGPGTRLTVL.

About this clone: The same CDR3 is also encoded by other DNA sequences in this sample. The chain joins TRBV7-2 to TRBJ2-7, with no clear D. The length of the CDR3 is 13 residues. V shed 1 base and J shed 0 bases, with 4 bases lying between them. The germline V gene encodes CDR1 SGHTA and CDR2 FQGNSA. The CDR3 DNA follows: TGTGCCAGCAGCTTAGGAGTCTCCTACGAGCAGTACTTC. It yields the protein CASSLGVSYEQYF.

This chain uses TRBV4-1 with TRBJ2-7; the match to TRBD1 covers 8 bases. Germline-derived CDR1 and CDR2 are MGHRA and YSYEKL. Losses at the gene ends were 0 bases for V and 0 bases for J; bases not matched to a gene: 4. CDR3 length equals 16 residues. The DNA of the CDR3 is TGCGCCAGCAGCCAAGATGGGGACAGGAGCTCCTACGAGCAGTACTTC. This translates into CASSQDGDRSSYEQYF.

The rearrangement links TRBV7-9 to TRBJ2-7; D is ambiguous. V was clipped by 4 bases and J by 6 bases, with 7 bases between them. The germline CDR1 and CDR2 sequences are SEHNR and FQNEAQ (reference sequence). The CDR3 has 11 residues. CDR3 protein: CASSSNSEQYF. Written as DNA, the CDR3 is TGTGCCAGCAGCTCGAACTCCGAGCAGTACTTC.

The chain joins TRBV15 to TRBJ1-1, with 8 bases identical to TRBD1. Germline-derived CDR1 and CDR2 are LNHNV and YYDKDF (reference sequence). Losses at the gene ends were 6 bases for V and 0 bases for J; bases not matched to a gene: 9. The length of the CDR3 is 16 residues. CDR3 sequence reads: CATSPGQGVLNTEAFF. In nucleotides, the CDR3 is TGTGCCACCAGTCCCGGACAGGGAGTACTGAACACTGAAGCTTTCTTT.

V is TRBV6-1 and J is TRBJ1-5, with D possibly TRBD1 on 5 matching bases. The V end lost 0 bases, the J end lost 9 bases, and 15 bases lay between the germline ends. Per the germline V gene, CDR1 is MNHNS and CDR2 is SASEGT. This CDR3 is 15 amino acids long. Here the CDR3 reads CASSEAPLGALPQHF. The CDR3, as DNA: TGTGCCAGCAGTGAAGCCCCTCTAGGGGCATTGCCCCAGCATTTT.

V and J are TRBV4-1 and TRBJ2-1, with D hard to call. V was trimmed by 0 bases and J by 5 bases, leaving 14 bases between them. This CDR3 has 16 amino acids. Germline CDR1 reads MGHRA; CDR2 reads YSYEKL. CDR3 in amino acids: CASSQEEWAEDNEQFF. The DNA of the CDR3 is TGCGCCAGCAGCCAAGAAGAATGGGCAGAAGACAATGAGCAGTTCTTC.

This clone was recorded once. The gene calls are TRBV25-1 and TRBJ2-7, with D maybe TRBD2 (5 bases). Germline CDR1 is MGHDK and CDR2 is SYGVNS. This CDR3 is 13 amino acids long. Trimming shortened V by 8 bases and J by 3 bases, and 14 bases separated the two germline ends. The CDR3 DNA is TGTGCCAGCGGCGGGCTTAGCGACTACGAGCAGTACTTC. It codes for CASGGLSDYEQYF.

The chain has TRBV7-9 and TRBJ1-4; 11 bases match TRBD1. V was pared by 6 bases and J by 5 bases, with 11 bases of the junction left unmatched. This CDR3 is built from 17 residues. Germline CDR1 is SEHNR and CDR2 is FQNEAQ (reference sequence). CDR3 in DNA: TGTGCCAGCAGTACCGGGACAGGGGGGCCCTTAAATGAAAAACTGTTTTTT. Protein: CASSTGTGGPLNEKLFF.